The 27 T cell receptor beta chains presented below share a single source sample, sequenced in a study of T-cell reconstitution after alpha-beta-depleted transplantation in children. Preparation of the TCRbeta library involved a method that used unique molecular identifiers. MiXCR, applied by TCRdb to the PCR reads, yields one record per CDR3 protein. The profile covers a few hundred thousand distinct CDR3 sequences, with about a tenth appearing a single time and roughly 5.1% taken by the ten largest. Sequences were derived from PBMCs from the stem cell graft donor, sampled from the stem cell graft. The receptor set was obtained from a human donor who donated a stem cell graft to a child with acute myeloid leukemia.

This clonotype was recorded at least ten times. The genes are TRBV20-1 and TRBJ2-3; 9 positions agree with TRBD1. The CDR3 has 13 residues. CDR1 and CDR2 (germline): DFQATT, SNEGSKA (reference sequence). J gave up 2 bases and V 5 bases, and 2 bases lay outside the gene matches. The CDR3 DNA reads as TGCAGTGCTGGACAGGGGAACACAGATACGCAGTATTTT. This codes for CSAGQGNTDTQYF.

V is TRBV7-2 and J is TRBJ2-4; TRBD1 aligns across 9 bases. This CDR3 is built from 17 residues. V dropped 2 bases and J dropped 2; count of bases not matched to a gene: 7. Germline values: CDR1 SGHTA, CDR2 FQGNSA. The CDR3 DNA follows: TGTGCCAGCAGCTTATCGAGACAGGGGGTTTCCAAAAACATTCAGTACTTC. It yields the protein CASSLSRQGVSKNIQYF.

This rearrangement joins TRBV7-8 to TRBJ2-3; D call uncertain. V was cut by 1 base and J by 2 bases, with 7 bases left in between. CDR1 SGHVS and CDR2 FQNEAQ come from the germline V gene. The CDR3 extends over 14 amino acids. The CDR3 loop reads CASSLVTLTDTQYF. DNA of the CDR3: TGTGCCAGCAGCTTAGTTACCCTCACAGATACGCAGTATTTT.

The chain recombines TRBV20-1 with TRBJ1-4; 8 bases are a match to TRBD1. This CDR3 comprises 15 residues. The germline V gene encodes CDR1 DFQATT and CDR2 SNEGSKA (reference sequence). J gave up 4 bases and V 6 bases, and 10 bases lay outside the gene matches. CDR3 region: CSAQDLGQDNEKLFF. The CDR3 region has the DNA TGCAGTGCGCAAGATTTGGGACAGGATAATGAAAAACTGTTTTTT.

As concerns this clonotype: Being one base from a much bigger clone, this may be a read error. The chain employs TRBV29-1 and TRBJ2-2, with a weak D call TRBD1 (5 bases). CDR1 is SQVTM, CDR2 ANQGSEA, per germline. The CDR3 is made up of 14 amino acids. CDR3 region: CSVGSGKNPGELFF. In nucleotides, the CDR3 is TGCAGCGTTGGGTCAGGGAAGAACCCCGGGGAGCTGTTTTTT.

On this clonotype itself: Mismatch with germline at one junction end may stem from a read error. The chain combines TRBV12-3 or TRBV12-4 with TRBJ2-3; D is perhaps TRBD1 (6 bases). The CDR3 contains 14 residues. CDR3 region: CASSIKQGADMQYF. In DNA, the CDR3 is TGTGCCAGCAGCATTAAACAGGGAGCAGATATGCAGTATTTT.

This sequence joins TRBV5-1 and TRBJ2-7; D remains unclear. V lost 0 bases to trimming and J lost 6 bases, with 7 bases between them. The CDR3 contains 12 residues. Germline CDR1 and CDR2: SGHRS and YFSETQ. The CDR3 DNA reads as TGCGCCAGCAGCTTGGGGAACCGCGAGCAGTACTTC. Its protein product is CASSLGNREQYF.

This clonotype has a count of ten or more. V gene TRBV6-2 or TRBV6-3 combines with J gene TRBJ2-7; 9 bases are a match to TRBD2. This CDR3 contains 15 residues. The junction had 8 bases not matched to a gene; V was cut back by 6 bases and J by 2 bases. Per germline, CDR1 MNHEY and CDR2 SVGEGT. The CDR3 coding sequence is TGTGCCAGCAGACCAGCTAGCGGGGCTGCCTACGAGCAGTACGTC. It encodes CASRPASGAAYEQYV.

In this sample, this clonotype turned up a few times. The rearrangement uses TRBV20-1 and TRBJ1-4, with a tentative D call TRBD1 (5 bases). V was shortened by 4 bases and J by 1 base, with 7 bases between the two germline ends. The CDR3 totals 13 residues. Per germline, CDR1 DFQATT and CDR2 SNEGSKA (reference sequence). CDR3 bases: TGCAGTGCTATAGGGGAAACTAATGAAAAACTGTTTTTT. Translating gives CSAIGETNEKLFF.

This clonotype has at least ten counts. The V call is TRBV5-1, the J call TRBJ1-1; D gene unclear. The CDR3 has 15 amino acids. Germline V lookup: CDR1 SGHRS, CDR2 YFSETQ. The V gene lost 0 bases and the J gene lost 1 base, with 10 bases spanning the gap. CDR3 nucleotide sequence: TGCGCCAGCAGCTTGGTCGGGGTACGGAACACTGAAGCTTTCTTT. As protein: CASSLVGVRNTEAFF.

This clonotype was detected only a few times. The chain couples TRBV10-3 to TRBJ2-5; 7 bases match TRBD1. The V gene's germline CDR1 is ENHRY and CDR2 SYGVKD. The CDR3 covers 15 residues. J gave up 2 bases and V 6 bases, and 9 bases lay outside the gene matches. The CDR3 loop reads CAISDIQGWQETQYF. The CDR3 region has the DNA TGTGCCATCAGCGATATACAGGGGTGGCAAGAGACCCAGTACTTC.

This clonotype has a handful of counts. The chain carries TRBV12-3 or TRBV12-4 and TRBJ2-5; TRBD1 agrees at 8 bases. The V and J ends lost 5 bases and 5 bases, in that order; junction bases with no gene match: 7. The CDR3 is 14 residues long. CDR3 coding DNA: TGTGCCAGCAGTCCGCAGGGGGCCGGGGAGACCCAGTACTTC. This codes for CASSPQGAGETQYF.

In this sample, this clonotype turned up a few times. The chain uses TRBV7-3 and TRBJ2-1; 7 bases match TRBD2. The CDR3 is made up of 15 amino acids. With 1 base clipped from V and 6 bases from J, the junction kept 6 bases outside the gene matches. The germline V gene encodes CDR1 SGHTA and CDR2 FQGTGA. This CDR3 is CASSLIGPSGNEQFF. The DNA of the CDR3 is TGTGCCAGCAGCTTAATAGGTCCTAGCGGCAATGAGCAGTTCTTC.

There are many counts of this clonotype. The genes are TRBV11-2 and TRBJ2-6, with no clear D. Trimming removed 6 bases at V and 0 bases at J, with 12 bases between. The CDR3 totals 16 residues. From germline, CDR1 is SGHAT and CDR2 FQNNGV. CDR3 nucleotides: TGTGCCAGCAGTGGGGTCCTGAGCTCTGGGGCCAACGTCCTGACTTTC. Protein sequence: CASSGVLSSGANVLTF.

This chain connects TRBV7-8 to TRBJ1-6; D is uncertain. Germline V gives CDR1 SGHVS, CDR2 FQNEAQ. The CDR3 totals 14 residues. V was cut by 0 bases and J by 9 bases, with 9 bases left in between. The CDR3 region has the DNA TGTGCCAGCAGCTTAGCGGGCGGGTTTTCACCCCTCCACTTT. Its translation: CASSLAGGFSPLHF.

The chain uses TRBV29-1 and TRBJ2-1; perhaps TRBD1 as D (7 bases). The V end lost 4 bases, the J end lost 10 bases, and 26 bases lay between the germline ends. Germline values: CDR1 SQVTM, CDR2 ANQGSEA. The CDR3 has 16 amino acids. The CDR3 spells CSVVGGNRGRGWEQFF. The DNA for the CDR3 is TGCAGCGTTGTGGGGGGAAACAGGGGCCGGGGATGGGAGCAGTTCTTC.

The table lists this clonotype with many counts. The chain carries TRBV12-3 or TRBV12-4 and TRBJ2-1; weak D call: TRBD1 (6 bases). V lost 5 bases, J lost 1 base, and 15 bases lay in between. The length of the CDR3 is 16 residues. For the CDR3, the DNA is TGTGCCAGCAGTCGTATCCGGGACACGTCCTACAATGAGCAGTTCTTC. This codes for CASSRIRDTSYNEQFF.

This clonotype came up a few times. The chain links TRBV29-1 to TRBJ1-5; D call uncertain. The CDR3 totals 13 residues. Germline V gene sequence: CDR1 SQVTM, CDR2 ANQGSEA. V dropped 3 bases and J dropped 4 bases, with 10 bases sitting between them. The CDR3 DNA reads as TGCAGCGTTGATTATGGCGGGAATCAGCCCCAGCATTTT. This sequence encodes CSVDYGGNQPQHF. The full variable domain, its missing parts supplied by reference TRBV29-1 and TRBJ1-5, is SAVISQKPSRDICQRGTSLTIQCQVDSQVTMMFWYRQQPGQSLTLIATANQGSEATYESGFVIDKFPISRPNLTFSTLTVSNMSPEDSSIYLCSVDYGGNQPQHFGDGTRLSIL.

In its sample, this clonotype was seen a few times. CDR3 in amino acids: CASSQSSGPGYEQFF. For the CDR3, the DNA is TGTGCCAGCAGCCAGTCTAGCGGGCCCGGGTACGAGCAGTTCTTC. This rearrangement joins TRBV3-1 to TRBJ2-1; 8 bases are a match to TRBD2. Germline V lookup: CDR1 LGHDT, CDR2 YNNKEL (reference sequence). CDR3 length: 15 residues. With V trimmed by 3 bases and J by 10 bases, 11 bases remained unmatched.

This clonotype was counted many times. In DNA, the CDR3 is TGCAGTGCTAGAGGGGGGAACACAGATACGCAGTATTTT. Protein: CSARGGNTDTQYF. The chain joins TRBV20-1 to TRBJ2-3, with D tentatively TRBD1 or TRBD2 (5 bases each). The germline V and J ends were trimmed by 1 base and 2 bases, with 7 bases remaining between them. Germline CDR1 reads DFQATT; CDR2 reads SNEGSKA (reference sequence). The CDR3 is made up of 13 amino acids.

The table lists this clonotype with many counts. This sequence joins TRBV5-6 and TRBJ1-6; 10 bases line up with TRBD1. The CDR3 totals 19 residues. The V and J ends lost 1 base and 2 bases, in that order; junction bases with no gene match: 9. Germline CDR1 reads SGHDT; CDR2 reads YYEEEE. CDR3 DNA: TGTGCCAGCAGCTTGTACCCGGGACAGGGGATTCCCTATAATTCACCCCTCCACTTT. Protein: CASSLYPGQGIPYNSPLHF. Complete variable domain (other parts from reference TRBV5-6 and TRBJ1-6): DAGVTQSPTHLIKTRGQQVTLRCSPKSGHDTVSWYQQALGQGPQFIFQYYEEEERQRGNFPDRFSGHQFPNYSSELNVNALLLGDSALYLCASSLYPGQGIPYNSPLHFGNGTRLTVT.

The V gene is TRBV7-2, the J gene TRBJ2-5; a possible D gene is TRBD1 (6 bases). CDR1 is SGHTA and CDR2 is FQGNSA in the germline V gene. V gave up 1 base and J gave up 0 bases, with 9 bases separating them. This CDR3 is 15 amino acids long. CDR3 residues: CASSLGSGDQETQYF. Written as DNA, the CDR3 is TGTGCCAGCAGCTTAGGGTCAGGGGACCAAGAGACCCAGTACTTC.

The V gene is TRBV5-6, the J gene TRBJ2-3, with 8 bases identical to TRBD2. With V trimmed by 0 bases and J by 6 bases, 3 bases remained unmatched. This CDR3 has 14 residues. Germline values: CDR1 SGHDT, CDR2 YYEEEE. The chain's CDR3 is CASSLEGLDDTQYF. DNA for the CDR3: TGTGCCAGCAGCTTGGAGGGACTAGATGATACGCAGTATTTT.

This clonotype has a count of ten or more. The gene calls are TRBV2 and TRBJ2-1; D not certain. The CDR3 runs 12 residues. The germline CDR1 and CDR2 sequences are SNHLY and FYNNEI. V was clipped by 8 bases and J by 9 bases, with 14 bases between them. In DNA, the CDR3 is TGTGCCAGCCGCAACGAACCCAGTGAGCAGTTCTTC. Translating gives CASRNEPSEQFF.

The chain carries TRBV10-3 and TRBJ1-4, with 7 bases that match TRBD1. The germline gives CDR1 ENHRY, CDR2 SYGVKD. This CDR3 contains 15 residues. J gave up 7 bases and V 0 bases, and 5 bases lay outside the gene matches. The CDR3 coding sequence is TGTGCCATCAGTGAGTCCGACAGGGAAGCTGAAAAACTGTTTTTT. Amino acid sequence: CAISESDREAEKLFF.

This clonotype turned up a few times. The chain is built from TRBV13 and TRBJ2-2; 9 positions agree with TRBD2. Germline V gene sequence: CDR1 PRHDT, CDR2 FYEKMQ (reference sequence). V lost 5 bases and J lost 3; bases outside the gene matches: 7. The CDR3 covers 16 residues. In nucleotides, the CDR3 is TGTGCCAGCAGCCCCCAGAGCGGGAGGTACACCGGGGAGCTGTTTTTT. Encoded protein: CASSPQSGRYTGELFF.

This clonotype showed up many times. The chain couples TRBV6-2 or TRBV6-3 to TRBJ1-5, with TRBD1 matching over 8 bases. The junction had 12 bases not matched to a gene; V was cut back by 8 bases and J by 6 bases. CDR3 length: 15 amino acids. CDR1 MNHEY and CDR2 SVGEGT come from the germline V gene. The CDR3 protein is CASETGTGAAQPQHF. The CDR3, as DNA: TGTGCCAGCGAAACCGGGACAGGAGCCGCTCAGCCCCAGCATTTT.